Presented here are 4 T cell receptor beta chains from one specimen sequenced in a study of T cells in Graves' hyperthyroidism and ophthalmopathy. Amplified TCR beta CDR3 regions derived from RNA transcripts. First-round RT-PCR with HTBI primers amplified the TCR CDR3 region. TCRdb processed the multiplex PCR reads anew with MiXCR; each CDR3 protein has one entry. Of about 420,000 distinct CDR3 sequences in the sample, 15% to 18% were seen once. Input material: blood. These receptor sequences come from a woman aged 18-30 years with Graves' hyperthyroidism.

This chain connects TRBV19 to TRBJ1-1, with a tentative D call TRBD1 (5 bases). The germline V gene has CDR1 LNHDA and CDR2 SQIVND (reference sequence). The V end lost 8 bases, the J end lost 6 bases, and 22 bases lay between the germline ends. The CDR3 runs 15 residues. CDR3 sequence (DNA): TGTGCCAGTCGAGAGGGAGGGGCCGGGATGCCTGAAGCTTTCTTT. Amino acid sequence: CASREGGAGMPEAFF.

The gene calls are TRBV5-1 and TRBJ1-2; D not resolved. The ends were cut back, 3 bases at V and 5 bases at J, with 11 bases in the middle. Germline CDR1 reads SGHRS; CDR2 reads YFSETQ. This CDR3 has 13 residues. Here the CDR3 DNA reads TGCGCCAGCAGCTCAAGCACTGGTTATGGCTACACCTTC. This translates into CASSSSTGYGYTF. Supplemented by reference TRBV5-1 and TRBJ1-2, the full variable domain reads KAGVTQTPRYLIKTRGQQVTLSCSPISGHRSVSWYQQTPGQGLQFLFEYFSETQRNKGNFPGRFSGRQFSNSRSEMNVSTLELGDSALYLCASSSSTGYGYTFGSGTRLTVV.

This clonotype was counted only a few times. The chain carries TRBV27 and TRBJ2-3; maybe TRBD1 (6 bases). The CDR3 contains 15 residues. V was pared by 9 bases and J by 0 bases, with 16 bases between. CDR1 and CDR2 (germline): MNHEY, SMNVEV (reference sequence). CDR3 DNA sequence: TGTGCCAGTAGGGGGATGGCGGATAGCACAGATACGCAGTATTTT. This encodes CASRGMADSTDTQYF.

This chain links TRBV7-6 with TRBJ1-4; perhaps TRBD1 as D (6 bases). The CDR3 runs to 13 residues. CDR1 and CDR2 (germline): SGHVS, FNYEAQ. Trimming stripped 9 bases from V and 8 bases from J, with 16 bases between. CDR3 sequence reads: CASGGGAGEKLFF. The CDR3 DNA is TGTGCCAGTGGCGGGGGCGCGGGGGAAAAACTGTTTTTT.